The rows below give T cell receptor beta chains drawn from one sample of a study of blood T cell repertoires in COVID-19. Using immunoSEQ multiplex PCR, the repertoire was profiled, and TCRdb retains in-frame clones only, with some absent. The repertoire includes approximately 69,000 clones, over 80% of them detected once, and under 2% sits in the top ten. Input material: peripheral blood. The receptors were gathered from a woman in her fifties or sixties with acute or convalescent COVID-19. CDR3s include the opening cysteine and the closing phenylalanine or tryptophan. The order of the fields is clone size, D gene, J gene, CDR3 length, V gene, CDR3 protein, CDR3 DNA. A D gene is named only where the DNA matches it firmly. Size values are once, few and many counts, or a class for expanded clones, and some rows have none.

abundance: NA
d_gene: NA
j_gene: TRBJ2-7
len: 14
v_gene: TRBV5-6
CDR3aa: CASRDWANSYEQYF
CDR3nt: TGTGCCAGCAGGGATTGGGCGAACTCCTACGAGCAGTACTTC

abundance: NA
d_gene: TRBD1
j_gene: TRBJ1-5
len: 15
v_gene: TRBV19
CDR3aa: CASKAFDRGTEPQHF
CDR3nt: TGTGCCAGTAAGGCTTTTGACAGGGGGACTGAGCCCCAGCATTTT

abundance: NA
d_gene: TRBD1
j_gene: TRBJ2-4
len: 16
v_gene: TRBV6-1
CDR3aa: CASSDGQGPTLNIQYF
CDR3nt: TGTGCCAGCAGTGACGGACAGGGGCCGACATTAAACATTCAGTACTTC

abundance: NA
d_gene: TRBD1
j_gene: TRBJ2-5
len: 16
v_gene: TRBV5-1
CDR3aa: CAIAKPPGTGEETQYF
CDR3nt: TGCGCCATCGCGAAACCTCCCGGGACAGGGGAAGAGACCCAGTACTTC

abundance: few
d_gene: TRBD2
j_gene: TRBJ2-7
len: 15
v_gene: TRBV5-5
CDR3aa: CASSRSGGGVYEQYF
CDR3nt: TGTGCCAGCAGCCGGAGCGGGGGAGGTGTCTACGAGCAGTACTTC

abundance: NA
d_gene: TRBD1
j_gene: TRBJ2-7
len: 14
v_gene: TRBV5-1
CDR3aa: CASQTGATSYEQYF
CDR3nt: TGCGCCAGTCAAACAGGGGCGACCTCCTACGAGCAGTACTTC

abundance: few
d_gene: NA
j_gene: TRBJ1-5
len: 14
v_gene: TRBV15
CDR3aa: CATSRDRQSQPQHF
CDR3nt: TGTGCCACCAGCAGAGACAGACAGTCGCAGCCCCAGCATTTT

abundance: NA
d_gene: NA
j_gene: TRBJ1-4
len: 16
v_gene: TRBV15
CDR3aa: CATCPGLPKTNEKLFF
CDR3nt: TGTGCCACTTGCCCAGGGCTCCCCAAAACTAATGAAAAACTGTTTTTT

abundance: NA
d_gene: NA
j_gene: TRBJ1-1
len: 13
v_gene: TRBV27
CDR3aa: CASSLSVATEAFF
CDR3nt: TGTGCCAGCAGTTTGTCAGTAGCCACTGAAGCTTTCTTT

abundance: NA
d_gene: TRBD2
j_gene: TRBJ2-2
len: 16
v_gene: TRBV11-3
CDR3aa: CASSPRGGRNTGELFF
CDR3nt: TGTGCCAGCAGCCCTCGGGGGGGCCGGAACACCGGGGAGCTGTTTTTT

abundance: once
d_gene: TRBD1
j_gene: TRBJ1-4
len: 14
v_gene: TRBV6-5
CDR3aa: CASSLTGLREKLFF
CDR3nt: TGTGCCAGCAGCCTGACAGGGTTGAGGGAAAAACTGTTTTTT

abundance: once
d_gene: NA
j_gene: TRBJ1-4
len: 14
v_gene: TRBV27
CDR3aa: CASSLLGAGEKLFF
CDR3nt: TGTGCCAGCAGTTTATTGGGAGCTGGTGAAAAACTGTTTTTT

abundance: NA
d_gene: NA
j_gene: TRBJ2-1
len: 13
v_gene: TRBV6-5
CDR3aa: CASSQTALNEQFF
CDR3nt: TGTGCCAGCAGTCAGACTGCCCTGAATGAGCAGTTCTTC

abundance: NA
d_gene: NA
j_gene: TRBJ2-3
len: 15
v_gene: TRBV4-1
CDR3aa: CASRRRGADGDTQYF
CDR3nt: TGCGCCAGCCGCCGCCGGGGGGCTGATGGAGATACGCAGTATTTT